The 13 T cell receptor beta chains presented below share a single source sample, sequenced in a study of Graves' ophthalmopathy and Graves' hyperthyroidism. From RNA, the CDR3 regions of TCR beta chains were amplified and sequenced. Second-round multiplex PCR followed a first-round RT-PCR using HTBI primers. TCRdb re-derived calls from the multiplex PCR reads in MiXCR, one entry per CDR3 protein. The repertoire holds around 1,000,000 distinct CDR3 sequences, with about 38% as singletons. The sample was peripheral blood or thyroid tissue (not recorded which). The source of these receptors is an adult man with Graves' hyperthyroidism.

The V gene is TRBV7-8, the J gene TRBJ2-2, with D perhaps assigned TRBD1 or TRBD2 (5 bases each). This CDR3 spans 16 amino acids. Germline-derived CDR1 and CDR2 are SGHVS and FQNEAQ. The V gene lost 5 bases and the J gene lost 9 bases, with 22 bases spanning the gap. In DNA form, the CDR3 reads TGTGCCAGCAGCCTACGGGACGGGATGATTCTACGGGAGCTGTTTTTT. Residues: CASSLRDGMILRELFF.

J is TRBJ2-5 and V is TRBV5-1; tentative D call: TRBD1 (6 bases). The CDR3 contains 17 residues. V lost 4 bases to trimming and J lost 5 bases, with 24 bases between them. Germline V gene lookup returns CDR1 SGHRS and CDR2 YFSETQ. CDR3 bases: TGCGCCAGCAGCCAAGGCGACAGGTTCGGGGCCCAGGAGACCCAGTACTTC. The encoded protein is CASSQGDRFGAQETQYF.

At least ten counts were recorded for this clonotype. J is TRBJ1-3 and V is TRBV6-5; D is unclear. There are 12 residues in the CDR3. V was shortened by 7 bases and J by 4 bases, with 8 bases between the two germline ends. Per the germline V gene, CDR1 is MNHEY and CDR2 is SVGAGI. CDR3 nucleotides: TGTGCCAGCATGACGGCAGGAAACACCATATATTTT. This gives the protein CASMTAGNTIYF.

The CDR3 sequence: CASSPFGTARETQYF. As DNA, the CDR3 is TGCGCCAGCAGCCCATTCGGGACAGCCCGGGAGACCCAGTACTTC. The rearrangement joins TRBV4-1 to TRBJ2-5, with 7 nucleotides matching TRBD1. From germline, CDR1 is MGHRA and CDR2 YSYEKL. The CDR3 is 15 residues long. Trimming took 4 bases from V and 5 from J; bases not matched to a gene: 10.

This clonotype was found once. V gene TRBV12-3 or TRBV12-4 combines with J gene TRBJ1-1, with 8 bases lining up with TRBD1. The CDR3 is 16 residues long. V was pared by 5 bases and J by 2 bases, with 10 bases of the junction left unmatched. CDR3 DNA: TGTGCCAGCAGTCCCCTAGACAGGGGAACTAACACTGAAGCTTTCTTT. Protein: CASSPLDRGTNTEAFF.

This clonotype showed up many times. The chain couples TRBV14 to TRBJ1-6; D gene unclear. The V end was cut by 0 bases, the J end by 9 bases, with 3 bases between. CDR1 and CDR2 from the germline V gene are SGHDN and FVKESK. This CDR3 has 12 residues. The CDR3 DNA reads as TGTGCCAGCAGCCAAGAATTTTCACCCCTCCACTTT. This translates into CASSQEFSPLHF.

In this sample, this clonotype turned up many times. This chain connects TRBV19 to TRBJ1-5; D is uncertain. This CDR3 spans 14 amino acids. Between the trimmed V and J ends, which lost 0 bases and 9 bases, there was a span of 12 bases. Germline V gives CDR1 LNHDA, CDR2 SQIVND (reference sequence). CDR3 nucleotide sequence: TGTGCCAGTAGTATAGATCTCGAGCGGAGGCCCCAGCATTTT. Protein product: CASSIDLERRPQHF.

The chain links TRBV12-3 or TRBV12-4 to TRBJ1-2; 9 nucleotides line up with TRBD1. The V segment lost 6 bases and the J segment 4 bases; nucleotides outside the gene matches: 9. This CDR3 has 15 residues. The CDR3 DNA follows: TGTGCCAGCAGACGCGGTACAGGGGGCAGCTATGGCTACACCTTC. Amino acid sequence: CASRRGTGGSYGYTF.

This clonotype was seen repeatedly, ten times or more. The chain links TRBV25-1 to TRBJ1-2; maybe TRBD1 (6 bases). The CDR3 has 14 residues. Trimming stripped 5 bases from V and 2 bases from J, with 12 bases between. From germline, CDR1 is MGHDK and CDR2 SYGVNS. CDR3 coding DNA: TGTGCCAGCAGTAGATCGGACAGAAACTATGGCTACACCTTC. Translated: CASSRSDRNYGYTF.

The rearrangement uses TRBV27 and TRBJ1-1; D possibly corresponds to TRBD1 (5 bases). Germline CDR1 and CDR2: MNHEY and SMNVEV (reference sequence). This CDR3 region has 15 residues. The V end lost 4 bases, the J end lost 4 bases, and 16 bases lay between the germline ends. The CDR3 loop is CASSSSDSFGTEAFF. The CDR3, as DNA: TGTGCCAGCAGTTCCTCCGACAGTTTTGGCACTGAAGCTTTCTTT.

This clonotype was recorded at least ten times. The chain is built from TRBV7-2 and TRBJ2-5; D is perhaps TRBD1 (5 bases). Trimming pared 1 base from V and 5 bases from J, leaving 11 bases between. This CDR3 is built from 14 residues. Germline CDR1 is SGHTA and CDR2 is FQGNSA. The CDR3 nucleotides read TGTGCCAGCAGCTTAGTGAGCAGGGTTGAGACCCAGTACTTC. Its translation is CASSLVSRVETQYF.

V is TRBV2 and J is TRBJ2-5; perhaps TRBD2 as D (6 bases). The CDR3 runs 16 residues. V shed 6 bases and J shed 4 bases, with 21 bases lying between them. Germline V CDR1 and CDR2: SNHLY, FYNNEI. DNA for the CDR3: TGTGCCAGCAGCGGACCCAGTGGGAGGAGGATAGAGACCCAGTACTTC. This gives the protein CASSGPSGRRIETQYF.

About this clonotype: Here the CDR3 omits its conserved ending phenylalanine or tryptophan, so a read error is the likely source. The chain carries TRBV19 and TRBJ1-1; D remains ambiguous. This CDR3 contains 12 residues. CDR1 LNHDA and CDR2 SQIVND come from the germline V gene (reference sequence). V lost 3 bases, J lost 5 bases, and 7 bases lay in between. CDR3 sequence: CASSIGVTEAFL. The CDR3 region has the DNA TGTGCCAGTAGTATCGGGGTAACTGAAGCTTTCCTT.